The rows below give T cell receptor beta chains drawn from one sample of a study of cytomegalovirus exposure and HLA in healthy donors. The protocol was immunoSEQ multiplex PCR, while the TCRdb copy is restricted to in-frame clones and leaves out a portion. The sample lists about 98,000 clones, more than 60% occurring once. Sequencing was performed on PBMCs. The receptors shown here come from a human donor in good health. The CDR3 runs from the conserved cysteine through the conserved F or W. Fields, in order: clone size, CDR3 length, V gene, J gene, D gene, CDR3 DNA, CDR3 protein. The D gene is left open where the match is weak. Size is omitted from some rows. Given values are once, few, many or a class for expanded clones.

.	15	TRBV5-1	TRBJ2-7	.	TGCGCCAGCAGCGTGGGGCCCCCTCTGTCCTACGAGCAGTACTTC	CASSVGPPLSYEQYF
.	14	TRBV5-1	TRBJ1-1	.	TGCGCCAGCAGCTTAGGGGTACAGAACACTGAAGCTTTCTTT	CASSLGVQNTEAFF
.	13	TRBV7-9	TRBJ2-5	.	TGTGCCAGCAGCTTGGACACCCAAGAGACCCAGTACTTC	CASSLDTQETQYF
few	14	TRBV7-6	TRBJ1-2	.	TGTGCCAGCAGCTTAGCAGTGGGAGACTATGGCTACACCTTC	CASSLAVGDYGYTF
.	11	TRBV6-5	TRBJ2-1	TRBD1	TGTGCCAGCAGAGCCGGGACAGCTCAGTTCTTC	CASRAGTAQFF
once	15	TRBV4-2	TRBJ2-5	TRBD2	TGTGCCAGCAGCAGAGAGACTAGCGGGGCGGAGACCCAGTACTTC	CASSRETSGAETQYF
.	14	TRBV6-6	TRBJ1-5	.	TGTGCCAGCAGTTCAATAGGGGCTAAGCAGCCCCAGCATTTT	CASSSIGAKQPQHF
.	13	TRBV10-3	TRBJ2-1	TRBD1	TGTGCCACCTCAGGGGGCTTTAGGAATGAGCAGTTCTTC	CATSGGFRNEQFF
few	13	TRBV19	TRBJ2-3	TRBD1	TGTGCCAGTAGTGGGCAGGGGGTAGATACGCAGTATTTT	CASSGQGVDTQYF
few	16	TRBV6-5	TRBJ1-2	.	TGTGCCAGCAGTTATGTACGGCTCCCTAGGAACTATGGCTACACCTTC	CASSYVRLPRNYGYTF
.	16	TRBV4-1	TRBJ1-6	TRBD1	TGTGCCAGCAGCCCTTCTCGGGACAGGGAGGATTCACCCCTCCACTTT	CASSPSRDREDSPLHF
.	15	TRBV4-3	TRBJ1-1	.	TGCGCCAGCAGCCAAGACAGGGAAGTGGACACTGAAGCTTTCTTT	CASSQDREVDTEAFF
once	15	TRBV7-2	TRBJ2-5	.	TGTGCCAGCAGCAAAAGGTCACAGGGCCATGGGACCCAGTACTTC	CASSKRSQGHGTQYF
.	13	TRBV12-5	TRBJ2-7	.	TGTGCTAGTGGCCTCCAGAATTCCTACGAGCAGTACTTC	CASGLQNSYEQYF
.	16	TRBV19	TRBJ1-3	TRBD1	TGTGCCAGTAGCATCTCAGGGGGTCTCTCTGGAAACACCATATATTTT	CASSISGGLSGNTIYF
.	15	TRBV19	TRBJ2-2	.	TGTGCCAGTAGTCCGGACTTGAAATACACCGGGGAGCTGTTTTTT	CASSPDLKYTGELFF
.	17	TRBV7-6	TRBJ1-1	.	TGTGCCAGCAGCTTAGGCTCAGGGGATCAGGGGAACACTGAAGCTTTCTTT	CASSLGSGDQGNTEAFF
.	17	TRBV2	TRBJ2-7	TRBD2	TGTGCCAGCAGCATGCCTAGCGGGGGGCTTGTCTCCTACGAGCAGTACTTC	CASSMPSGGLVSYEQYF
.	15	TRBV4-3	TRBJ1-2	TRBD1	TGCGCCAGCAGCCAAGTGGGACAGGGGCCAAGTGGCTACACCTTC	CASSQVGQGPSGYTF
once	13	TRBV27	TRBJ2-7	TRBD2	TGTGCCAGCTCGTTAGCGGGAGGGTACGAGCAGTACTTC	CASSLAGGYEQYF
.	13	TRBV10-1	TRBJ2-7	TRBD1	TGCGCCAGCAAGGACAGGGGTGGTAACGAGCAGTACTTC	CASKDRGGNEQYF
.	15	TRBV2	TRBJ1-3	TRBD1	TGTGCCAGCAGTAGCGCTGGCAGGGGGCGAAACACCATATATTTT	CASSSAGRGRNTIYF
few	15	TRBV11-2	TRBJ2-7	TRBD2	TGTGCCAGCAGCTTAGAACTAGCGGGCTCCTACGAGCAGTACTTC	CASSLELAGSYEQYF
.	15	TRBV6-6	TRBJ1-6	TRBD1	TGTGCCAGCAGTTACCGGGACAGGGGAAATTCACCCCTCCACTTT	CASSYRDRGNSPLHF
.	13	TRBV7-2	TRBJ1-2	.	TGTGCCAGCAGCTTAACCAGTAATTATGGCTACACCTTC	CASSLTSNYGYTF
.	17	TRBV13	TRBJ2-7	TRBD1	TGTGCCAGCAGCTCCAGGGTTCGACAGGGGACAACCTACGAGCAGTACTTC	CASSSRVRQGTTYEQYF
.	15	TRBV7-2	TRBJ2-1	.	TGTGCCAGCAGCTTAGACGGGAGCTCCTACAATGAGCAGTTCTTC	CASSLDGSSYNEQFF
few	14	TRBV30	TRBJ1-1	TRBD1	TGTGCCTGGAGGACACAGGGGGCGACCACTGAAGCTTTCTTT	CAWRTQGATTEAFF
.	14	TRBV14	TRBJ2-7	.	TGTGCCAGCAGCCAGACCCAGGGTTTCTCCGAGCAGTACTTC	CASSQTQGFSEQYF
.	17	TRBV19	TRBJ2-5	TRBD2	TGTGCCAGTAGTATTAGCGGGCTAGCGGGGGGGCAAGAGACCCAGTACTTC	CASSISGLAGGQETQYF
.	15	TRBV5-3	TRBJ2-7	.	TGTGCCAGAAGCGGCCAGGGTCCCCTACAAAGCGAGCAGTACTTC	CARSGQGPLQSEQYF
few	14	TRBV6-5	TRBJ1-4	.	TGTGCCAGCAGACCCGGTTGGTCGGATGAAAAACTGTTTTTT	CASRPGWSDEKLFF
few	18	TRBV4-3	TRBJ2-2	TRBD2	TGCGCCAGCAGCCAAGGTGTAAGGACTAGCGCGAACACCGGGGAGCTGTTTTTT	CASSQGVRTSANTGELFF